What follows describes a single T cell receptor beta chain. Its cognate antigen is unknown. The data stem from a study of shared clonotypes between healthy human individuals. About the study: The study drew on a couple of women and a few men aged 18 to 49 as donors.

General study findings and limits: Non-shared clonotypes had lower generation probabilities than those shared by all four donors. Shared clonotypes: approximately 5% naive CD4, 3.5% to 4% naive CD8, less than 2.5% memory CD4, 0.4% to 0.5% memory CD8.

TCRdb's table, derived via immunoSEQ multiplex PCR, lists solely in-frame clones and lacks some. The table lists around 2.1 million clones, 85% to 95% of them singletons. Terminally differentiated effector memory CD45RA+ cells were excluded from the naive CD8 cells, which were CD45RO-negative and positively selected for CCR7. Nashville, Tennessee was home to all donors, who were Caucasian adults. The sample was naive CD8+ T cells from PBMCs. The clonotype was recovered from a man younger than 35 in good health. Some clones in this sample may be carry-over from other donors' samples.

The CDR3 DNA follows: TGTGCCAGCAGGGGATACGACACCGACGAGCAGTACTTC. It yields the protein CASRGYDTDEQYF. The rearrangement uses TRBV13 and TRBJ2-7, with D uncertain. The CDR3 is 13 residues long. Germline-derived CDR1 and CDR2 are PRHDT and FYEKMQ (reference sequence). V lost 6 bases and J lost 5, with 14 bases in between.